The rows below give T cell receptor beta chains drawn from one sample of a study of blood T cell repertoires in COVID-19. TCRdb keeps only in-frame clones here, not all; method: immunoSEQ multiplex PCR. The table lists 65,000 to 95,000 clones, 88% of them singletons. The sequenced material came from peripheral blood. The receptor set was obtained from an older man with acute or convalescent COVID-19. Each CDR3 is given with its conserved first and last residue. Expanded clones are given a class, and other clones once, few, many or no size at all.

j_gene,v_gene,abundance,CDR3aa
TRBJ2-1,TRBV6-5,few,CASYLRGGNEQFF
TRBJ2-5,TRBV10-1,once,CASSEGGSQETQYF
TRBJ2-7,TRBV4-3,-,CASSLTRDGTYEQYF
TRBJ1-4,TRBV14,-,CASSQGRATNEKLFF
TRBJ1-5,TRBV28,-,CASTSPWGVGGSNQPQHF
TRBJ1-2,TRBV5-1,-,CASSSGEGVRDGYTF
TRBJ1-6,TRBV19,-,CASSTAQGANSPLHF
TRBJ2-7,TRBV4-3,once,CASSRKAGPYEQYF
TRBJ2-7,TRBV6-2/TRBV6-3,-,CASSGAHLLSSYEQYF
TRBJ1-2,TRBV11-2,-,CASSTNRGGIYGYTF
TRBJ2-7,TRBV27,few,CASSFTTSYEQYF
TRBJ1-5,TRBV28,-,CASSRRAGVESNQPQHF
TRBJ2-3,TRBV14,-,CASSQALTDTQYF
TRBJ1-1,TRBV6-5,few,CASSQDRADTEAFF
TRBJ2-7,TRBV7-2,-,CASSLGTTYEQYF
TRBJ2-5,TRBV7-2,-,CASSLLGQLKETQYF
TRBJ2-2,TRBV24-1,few,CATSDHRAGELFF
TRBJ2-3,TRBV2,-,CASTNEGGDTQYF
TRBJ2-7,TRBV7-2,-,CASSSGQQTYEQYF
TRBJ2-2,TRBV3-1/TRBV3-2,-,CASRGHGTGELFF
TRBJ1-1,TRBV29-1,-,CSAGQLNTEAFF
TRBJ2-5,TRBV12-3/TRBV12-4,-,CASATGTGGTQYF
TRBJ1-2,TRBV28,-,CASSLLLRTANGYTF
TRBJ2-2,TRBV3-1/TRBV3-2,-,CASSLTGGNTGELFF
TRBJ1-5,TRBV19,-,CASRTTAYSNQPQHF
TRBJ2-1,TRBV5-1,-,CASSGVGGPAYNEQFF
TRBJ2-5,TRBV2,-,CASSFRTLQETQYF
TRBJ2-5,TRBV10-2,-,CASVRLAGGGETQYF
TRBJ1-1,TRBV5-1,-,CASSLAGQGMNTEAFF
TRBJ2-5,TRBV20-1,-,CSASRWDTYQETQYF
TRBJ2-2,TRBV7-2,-,CASSQGLAGGTGELFF
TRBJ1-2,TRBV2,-,CASTDRGQNYGYTF
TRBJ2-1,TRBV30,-,CAWSQFHEQFF
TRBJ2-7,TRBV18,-,CASSPPGATSSYEQYF
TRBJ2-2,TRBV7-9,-,CASIRQGVFIGELFF
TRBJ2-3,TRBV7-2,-,CASSVGEWARGQNTQYF
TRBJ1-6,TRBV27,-,CASSYGGFKNSPLHF
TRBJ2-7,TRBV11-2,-,CASSLVAGTVPYEQYF
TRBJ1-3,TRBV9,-,CASSVAEIGNTIYF
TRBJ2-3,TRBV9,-,CASSVFPRTSGLPTDTQYF
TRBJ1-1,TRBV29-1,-,CSVVPVRNTEAFF
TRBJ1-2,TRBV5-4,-,CASSKDRGYGYTF
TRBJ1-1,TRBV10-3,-,CATNGGGRNTEAFF